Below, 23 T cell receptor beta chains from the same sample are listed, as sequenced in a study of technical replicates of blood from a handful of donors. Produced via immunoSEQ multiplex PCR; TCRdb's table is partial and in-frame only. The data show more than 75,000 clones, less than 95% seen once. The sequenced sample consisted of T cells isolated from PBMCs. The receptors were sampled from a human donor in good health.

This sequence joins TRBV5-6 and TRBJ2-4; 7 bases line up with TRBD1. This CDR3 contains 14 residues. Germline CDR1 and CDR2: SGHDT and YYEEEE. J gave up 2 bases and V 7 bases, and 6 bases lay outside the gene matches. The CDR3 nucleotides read TGTGCCAGCCTGAAACAGGGGTCCAAAAACATTCAGTACTTC. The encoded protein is CASLKQGSKNIQYF.

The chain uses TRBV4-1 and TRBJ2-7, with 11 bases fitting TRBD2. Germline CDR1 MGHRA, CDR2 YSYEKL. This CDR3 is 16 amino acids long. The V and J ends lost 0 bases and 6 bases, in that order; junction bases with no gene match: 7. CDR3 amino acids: CASSQELTSGRSEQYF. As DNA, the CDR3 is TGCGCCAGCAGCCAAGAATTAACTAGCGGGAGATCCGAGCAGTACTTC.

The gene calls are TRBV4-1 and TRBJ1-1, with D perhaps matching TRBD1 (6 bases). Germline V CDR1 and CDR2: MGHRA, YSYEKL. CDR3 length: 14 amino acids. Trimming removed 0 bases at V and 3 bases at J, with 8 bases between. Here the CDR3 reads CASSQDPGDTEAFF. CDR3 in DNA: TGCGCCAGCAGCCAAGATCCAGGGGACACTGAAGCTTTCTTT.

CDR3 DNA: TGCAGCGTTCTCGGGGGAGGCTATGGCTACACCTTC. It specifies CSVLGGGYGYTF. The J gene is TRBJ1-2, the V gene TRBV29-1; TRBD1 might be the D (5 bases). This CDR3 has 12 amino acids. Trimming shortened V by 5 bases and J by 4 bases, and 11 bases separated the two germline ends. The V gene's germline CDR1 is SQVTM and CDR2 ANQGSEA.

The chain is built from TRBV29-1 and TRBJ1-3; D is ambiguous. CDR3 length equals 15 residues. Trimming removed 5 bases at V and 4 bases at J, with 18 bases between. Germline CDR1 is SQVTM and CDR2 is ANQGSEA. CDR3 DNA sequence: TGCAGCGTTCTTGAGAAGGCCCGGGTCGGAAACACCATATATTTT. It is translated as CSVLEKARVGNTIYF. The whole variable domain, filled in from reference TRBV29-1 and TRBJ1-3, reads SAVISQKPSRDICQRGTSLTIQCQVDSQVTMMFWYRQQPGQSLTLIATANQGSEATYESGFVIDKFPISRPNLTFSTLTVSNMSPEDSSIYLCSVLEKARVGNTIYFGEGSWLTVV.

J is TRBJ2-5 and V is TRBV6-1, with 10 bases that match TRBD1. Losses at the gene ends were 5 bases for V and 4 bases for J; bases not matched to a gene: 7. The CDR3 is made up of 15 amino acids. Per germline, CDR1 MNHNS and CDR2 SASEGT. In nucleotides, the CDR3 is TGTGCCAGCAGTCCCGGGACAGGGGAAGGAGAGACCCAGTACTTC. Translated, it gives CASSPGTGEGETQYF.

DNA of the CDR3: TGTGCCAGAGGAACAGGGGTCCCCTACAATGAGCAGTTCTTC. Amino acid sequence: CARGTGVPYNEQFF. The genes are TRBV21-1 and TRBJ2-1; the DNA was not compared with TRBD1, the D call given in the table. TRBV21-1 represents a pseudogene. The CDR3 is 14 amino acids.

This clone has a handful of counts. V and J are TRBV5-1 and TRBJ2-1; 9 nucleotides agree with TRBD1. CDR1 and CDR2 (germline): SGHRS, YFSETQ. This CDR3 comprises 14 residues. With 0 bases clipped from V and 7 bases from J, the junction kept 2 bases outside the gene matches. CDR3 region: CASSLDRGQNEQFF. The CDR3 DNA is TGCGCCAGCAGCTTGGACAGGGGGCAAAATGAGCAGTTCTTC.

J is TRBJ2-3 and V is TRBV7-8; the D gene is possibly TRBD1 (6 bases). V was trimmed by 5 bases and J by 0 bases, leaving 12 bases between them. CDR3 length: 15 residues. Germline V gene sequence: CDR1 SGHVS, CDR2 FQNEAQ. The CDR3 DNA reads TGTGCCAGCAGCCCCGCAGGGGTTAGCACAGATACGCAGTATTTT. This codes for CASSPAGVSTDTQYF.

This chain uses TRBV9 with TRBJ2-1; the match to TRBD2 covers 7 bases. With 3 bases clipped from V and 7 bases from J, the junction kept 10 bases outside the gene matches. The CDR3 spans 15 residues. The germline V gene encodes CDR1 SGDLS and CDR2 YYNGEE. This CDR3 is CASSEPQRGGNEQFF. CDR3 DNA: TGTGCCAGCAGCGAACCGCAGCGGGGAGGGAATGAGCAGTTCTTC.

The CDR3 loop reads CASSPRPRAETQYF. The CDR3 nucleotides are TGTGCCAGCTCACCACGCCCGAGGGCAGAGACCCAGTACTTC. V is TRBV18 and J is TRBJ2-5, with a tentative D call TRBD2 (5 bases). The CDR3 is 14 residues long. Germline CDR1 KGHSH, CDR2 LQKENI. V lost 1 base and J 4 bases, leaving 10 bases between the germline ends.

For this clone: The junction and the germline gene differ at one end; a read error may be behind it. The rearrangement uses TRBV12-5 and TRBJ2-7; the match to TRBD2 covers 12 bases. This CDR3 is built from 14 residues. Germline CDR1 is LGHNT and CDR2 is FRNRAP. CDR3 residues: CASGLGLAGGPVHF. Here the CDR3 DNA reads TGTGCTAGTGGCCTAGGGCTAGCGGGAGGGCCGGTCCACTTC.

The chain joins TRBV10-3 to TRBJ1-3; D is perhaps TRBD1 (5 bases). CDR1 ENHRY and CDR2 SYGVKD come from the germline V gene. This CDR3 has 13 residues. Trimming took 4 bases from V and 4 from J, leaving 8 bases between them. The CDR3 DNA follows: TGTGCCATCAGTGGAAGACAGGGAAACACCATATATTTT. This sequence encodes CAISGRQGNTIYF.

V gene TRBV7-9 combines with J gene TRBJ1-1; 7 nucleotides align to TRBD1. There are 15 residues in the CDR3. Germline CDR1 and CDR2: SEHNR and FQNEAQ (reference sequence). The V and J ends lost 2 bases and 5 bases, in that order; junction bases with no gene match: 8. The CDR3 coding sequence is TGTGCCAGCAGCTTACCAGGAGGGGGCAGGACTGAAGCTTTCTTT. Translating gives CASSLPGGGRTEAFF.

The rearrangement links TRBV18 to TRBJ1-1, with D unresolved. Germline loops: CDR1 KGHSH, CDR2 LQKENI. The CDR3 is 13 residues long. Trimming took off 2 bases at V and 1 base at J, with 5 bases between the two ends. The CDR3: CASSPSGNTEAFF. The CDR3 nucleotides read TGTGCCAGCTCACCAAGCGGGAACACTGAAGCTTTCTTT. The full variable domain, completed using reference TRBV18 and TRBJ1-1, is NAGVMQNPRHLVRRRGQEARLRCSPMKGHSHVYWYRQLPEEGLKFMVYLQKENIIDESGMPKERFSAEFPKEGPSILRIQQVVRGDSAAYFCASSPSGNTEAFFGQGTRLTVV.

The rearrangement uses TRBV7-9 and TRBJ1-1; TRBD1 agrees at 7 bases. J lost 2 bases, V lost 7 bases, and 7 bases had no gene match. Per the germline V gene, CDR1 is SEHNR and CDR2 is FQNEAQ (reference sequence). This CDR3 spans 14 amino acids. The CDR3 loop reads CASIPGTANTEAFF. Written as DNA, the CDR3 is TGTGCCAGCATTCCCGGGACAGCAAACACTGAAGCTTTCTTT. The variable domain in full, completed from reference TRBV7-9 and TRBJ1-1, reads DTGVSQNPRHKITKRGQNVTFRCDPISEHNRLYWYRQTLGQGPEFLTYFQNEAQLEKSRLLSDRFSAERPKGSFSTLEIQRTEQGDSAMYLCASIPGTANTEAFFGQGTRLTVV.

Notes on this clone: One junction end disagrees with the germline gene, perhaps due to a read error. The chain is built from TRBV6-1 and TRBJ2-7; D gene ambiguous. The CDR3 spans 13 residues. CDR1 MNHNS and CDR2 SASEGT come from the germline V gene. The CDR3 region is CASSEFAQVPIWF. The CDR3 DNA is TGTGCCAGCAGTGAGTTCGCCCAGGTACCCATATGGTTC.

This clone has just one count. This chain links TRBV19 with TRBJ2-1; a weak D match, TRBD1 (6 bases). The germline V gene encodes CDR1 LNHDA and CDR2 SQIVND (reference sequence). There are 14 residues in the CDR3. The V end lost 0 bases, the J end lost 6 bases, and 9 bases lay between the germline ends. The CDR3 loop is CASSIEGAGNEQFF. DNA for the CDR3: TGTGCCAGTAGTATAGAGGGGGCTGGCAATGAGCAGTTCTTC. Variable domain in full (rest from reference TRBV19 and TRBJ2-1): DGGITQSPKYLFRKEGQNVTLSCEQNLNHDAMYWYRQDPGQGLRLIYYSQIVNDFQKGDIAEGYSVSREKKESFPLTVTSAQKNPTAFYLCASSIEGAGNEQFFGPGTRLTVL.

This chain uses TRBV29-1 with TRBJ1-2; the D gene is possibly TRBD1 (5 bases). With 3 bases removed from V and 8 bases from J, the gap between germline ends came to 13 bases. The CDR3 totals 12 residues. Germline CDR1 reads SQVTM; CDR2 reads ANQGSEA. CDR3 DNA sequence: TGCAGCGTTGAGTTGAAGGGGAGGGGCTACACCTTC. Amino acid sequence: CSVELKGRGYTF. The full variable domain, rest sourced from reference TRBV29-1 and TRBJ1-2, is SAVISQKPSRDICQRGTSLTIQCQVDSQVTMMFWYRQQPGQSLTLIATANQGSEATYESGFVIDKFPISRPNLTFSTLTVSNMSPEDSSIYLCSVELKGRGYTFGSGTRLTVV.

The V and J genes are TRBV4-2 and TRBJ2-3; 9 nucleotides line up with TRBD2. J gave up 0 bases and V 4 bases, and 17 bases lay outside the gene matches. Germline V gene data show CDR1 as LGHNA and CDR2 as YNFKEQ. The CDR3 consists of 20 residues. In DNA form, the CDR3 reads TGTGCCAGCAGCCCCCAGCGGGCTCTAGCGGGGAGGGCGAGCACAGATACGCAGTATTTT. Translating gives CASSPQRALAGRASTDTQYF.

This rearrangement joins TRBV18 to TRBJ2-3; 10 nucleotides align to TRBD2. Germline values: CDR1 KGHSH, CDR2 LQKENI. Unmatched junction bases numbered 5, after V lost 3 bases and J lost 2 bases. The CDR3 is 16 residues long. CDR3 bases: TGTGCCAGCTCACCCCGACTAGCGGGTCCCACAGATACGCAGTATTTT. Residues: CASSPRLAGPTDTQYF.

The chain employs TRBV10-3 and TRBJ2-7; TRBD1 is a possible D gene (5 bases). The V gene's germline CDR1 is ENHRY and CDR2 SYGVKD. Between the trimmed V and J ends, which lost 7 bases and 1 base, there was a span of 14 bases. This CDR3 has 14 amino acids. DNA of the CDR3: TGTGCCATCAAAGGGGATCTTGGTTCCTACGAGCAGTACTTC. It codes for CAIKGDLGSYEQYF.

The CDR3 DNA reads as TGTGCCAGCAGCCCCCAGAACACCGGGGAGCTGTTTTTT. This encodes CASSPQNTGELFF. This chain joins TRBV27 and TRBJ2-2; D gene uncertain. CDR1 and CDR2 (germline): MNHEY, SMNVEV (reference sequence). The CDR3 extends over 13 amino acids. Trimming stripped 6 bases from V and 1 base from J, with 6 bases between.